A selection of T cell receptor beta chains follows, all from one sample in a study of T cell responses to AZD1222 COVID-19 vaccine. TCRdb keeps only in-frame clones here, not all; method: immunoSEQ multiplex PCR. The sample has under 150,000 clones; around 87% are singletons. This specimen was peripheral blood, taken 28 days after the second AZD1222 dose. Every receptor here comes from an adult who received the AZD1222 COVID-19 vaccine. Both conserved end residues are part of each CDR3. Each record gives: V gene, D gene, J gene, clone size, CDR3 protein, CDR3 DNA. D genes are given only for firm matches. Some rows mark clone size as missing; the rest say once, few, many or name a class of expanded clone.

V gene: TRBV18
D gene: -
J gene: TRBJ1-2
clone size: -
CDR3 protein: CASSPSRDTYGYTF
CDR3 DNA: TGTGCCAGCTCACCATCCCGGGACACCTATGGCTACACCTTC

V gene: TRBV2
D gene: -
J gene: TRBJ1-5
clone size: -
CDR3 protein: CASTYGGDQPQHF
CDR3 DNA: TGTGCCAGCACCTATGGGGGGGATCAGCCCCAGCATTTT

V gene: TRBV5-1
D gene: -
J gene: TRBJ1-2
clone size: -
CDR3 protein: CASSLNGVDYGYTF
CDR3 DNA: TGCGCCAGCAGCTTGAACGGAGTTGACTATGGCTACACCTTC

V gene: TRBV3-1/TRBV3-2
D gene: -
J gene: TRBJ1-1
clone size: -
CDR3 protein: CASSPGSRGYGEAFF
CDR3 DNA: TGTGCCAGCAGCCCCGGGTCCCGGGGTTATGGTGAAGCTTTCTTT

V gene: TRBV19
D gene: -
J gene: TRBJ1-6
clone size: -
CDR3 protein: CASKGGTNNSPLHF
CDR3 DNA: TGTGCCAGTAAGGGGGGAACGAATAATTCACCCCTCCACTTT

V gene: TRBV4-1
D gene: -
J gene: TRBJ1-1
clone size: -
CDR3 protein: CASSQDGGQRNTEAFF
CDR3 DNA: TGCGCCAGCAGCCAAGACGGTGGACAGAGGAACACTGAAGCTTTCTTT

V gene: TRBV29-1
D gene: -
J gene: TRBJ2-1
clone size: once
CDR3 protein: CSVQVALQFF
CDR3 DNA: TGCAGCGTCCAGGTCGCGCTGCAGTTCTTC

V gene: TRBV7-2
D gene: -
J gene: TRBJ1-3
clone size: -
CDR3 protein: CASSLAGASSSGNTIYF
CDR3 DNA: TGTGCCAGCAGCTTAGCTGGGGCGTCCAGCTCTGGAAACACCATATATTTT

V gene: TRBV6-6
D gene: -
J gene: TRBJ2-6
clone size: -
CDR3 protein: CASSYSGSGANVLTF
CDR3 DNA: TGTGCCAGCAGTTACTCGGGCTCTGGGGCCAACGTCCTGACTTTC

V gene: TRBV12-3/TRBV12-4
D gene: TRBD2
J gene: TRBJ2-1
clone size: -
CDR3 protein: CASTERGDNEQFF
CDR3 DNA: TGTGCCAGCACCGAGCGGGGAGACAATGAGCAGTTCTTC

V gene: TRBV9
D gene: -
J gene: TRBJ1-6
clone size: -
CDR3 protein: CASSPSYRVSPLHF
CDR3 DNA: TGTGCCAGCAGCCCCAGCTACAGGGTTTCACCCCTCCACTTT

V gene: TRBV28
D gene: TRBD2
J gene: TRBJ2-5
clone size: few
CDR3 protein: CASSSQLAGQETQYF
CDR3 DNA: TGTGCCAGCAGTTCGCAACTAGCGGGACAAGAGACCCAGTACTTC

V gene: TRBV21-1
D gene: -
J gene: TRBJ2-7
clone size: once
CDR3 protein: CASTLRQVAYEQYF
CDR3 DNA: TGTGCCAGCACCCTTAGGCAAGTAGCCTACGAGCAGTACTTC

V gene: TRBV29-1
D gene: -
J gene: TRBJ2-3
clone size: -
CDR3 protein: CSVEVTGTDTQYF
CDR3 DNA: TGCAGCGTTGAAGTTACGGGCACAGATACGCAGTATTTT

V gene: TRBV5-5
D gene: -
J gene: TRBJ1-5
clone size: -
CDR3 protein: CASSLTAYQPQHF
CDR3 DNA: TGTGCCAGCAGCCTGACGGCCTATCAGCCCCAGCATTTT

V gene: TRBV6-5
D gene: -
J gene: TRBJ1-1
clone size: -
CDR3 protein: CASSLRGFAEAFF
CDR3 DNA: TGTGCCAGCAGTTTAAGGGGGTTCGCTGAAGCTTTCTTT

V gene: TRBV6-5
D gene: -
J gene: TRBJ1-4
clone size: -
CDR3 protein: CASSYSYRLNEKLFF
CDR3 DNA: TGTGCCAGCAGTTACTCCTACAGACTCAATGAAAAACTGTTTTTT

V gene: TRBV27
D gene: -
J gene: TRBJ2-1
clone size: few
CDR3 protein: CASSPGVRPYNEQFF
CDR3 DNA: TGTGCCAGCAGCCCAGGGGTTCGCCCCTACAATGAGCAGTTCTTC

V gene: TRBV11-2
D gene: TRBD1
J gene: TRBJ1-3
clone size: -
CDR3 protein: CASSLRQGGTGNTIYF
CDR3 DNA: TGTGCCAGCAGCCTCCGACAGGGCGGCACTGGAAACACCATATATTTT

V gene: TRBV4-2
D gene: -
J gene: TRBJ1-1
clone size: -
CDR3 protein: CASSQERNRVDGPEAFF
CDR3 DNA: TGTGCCAGCAGCCAAGAGAGAAACAGGGTGGATGGCCCTGAAGCTTTCTTT

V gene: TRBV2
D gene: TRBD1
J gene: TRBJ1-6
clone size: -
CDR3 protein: CAGRQGNSPLHF
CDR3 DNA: TGTGCCGGAAGACAGGGGAATTCACCCCTCCACTTT

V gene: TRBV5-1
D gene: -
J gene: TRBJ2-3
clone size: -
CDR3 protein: CASSLGPTDTQYF
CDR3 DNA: TGCGCCAGCAGCTTGGGGCCCACAGATACGCAGTATTTT

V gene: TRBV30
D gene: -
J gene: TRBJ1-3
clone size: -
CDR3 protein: CAWSVPGWGATIYF
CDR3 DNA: TGTGCCTGGAGTGTACCTGGGTGGGGCGCCACCATATATTTT

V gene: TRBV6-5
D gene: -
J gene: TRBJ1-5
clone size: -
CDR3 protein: CASSTGLSNQPQHF
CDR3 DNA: TGTGCCAGCAGTACGGGGCTTAGCAATCAGCCCCAGCATTTT

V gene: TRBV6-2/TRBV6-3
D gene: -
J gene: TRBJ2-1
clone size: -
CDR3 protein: CASSSRNRAPYNEQFF
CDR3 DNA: TGTGCCAGCAGTTCTCGGAACAGGGCACCCTACAATGAGCAGTTCTTC

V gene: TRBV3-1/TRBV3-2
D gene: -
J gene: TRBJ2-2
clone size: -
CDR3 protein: CASKGVAGELFF
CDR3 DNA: TGTGCCAGCAAGGGTGTAGCCGGGGAGCTGTTTTTT

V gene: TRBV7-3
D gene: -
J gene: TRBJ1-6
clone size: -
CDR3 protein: CASSSTEINSPLHF
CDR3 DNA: TGTGCCAGCAGCTCAACAGAAATTAATTCACCCCTCCACTTT

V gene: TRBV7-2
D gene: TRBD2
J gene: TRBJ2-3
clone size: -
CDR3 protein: CASSLGSGVNTDTQYF
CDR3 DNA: TGTGCCAGCAGCTTAGGTAGCGGGGTAAACACAGATACGCAGTATTTT

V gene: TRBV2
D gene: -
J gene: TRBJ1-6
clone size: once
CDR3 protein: CASSLTDNSPLHF
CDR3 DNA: TGTGCCAGCAGTTTGACAGATAATTCACCCCTCCACTTT

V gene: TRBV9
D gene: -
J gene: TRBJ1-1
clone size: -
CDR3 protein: CASSRSGGAYNTEAFF
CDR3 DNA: TGTGCCAGCAGCCGTAGCGGGGGGGCTTATAACACTGAAGCTTTCTTT

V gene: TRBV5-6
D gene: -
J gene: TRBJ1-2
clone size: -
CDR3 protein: CASSFPRRGSNYGYTF
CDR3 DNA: TGTGCCAGCAGCTTTCCCAGGAGGGGTTCTAACTATGGCTACACCTTC

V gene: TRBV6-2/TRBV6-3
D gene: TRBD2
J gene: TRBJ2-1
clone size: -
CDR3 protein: CASSYVLKAGGLFF
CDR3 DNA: TGTGCCAGCAGTTACGTTCTAAAAGCGGGGGGGCTGTTCTTC

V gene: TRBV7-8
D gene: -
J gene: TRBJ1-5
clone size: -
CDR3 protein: CASSLFAGPGPQHF
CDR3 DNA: TGTGCCAGCAGCTTATTTGCTGGGCCGGGGCCCCAGCATTTT

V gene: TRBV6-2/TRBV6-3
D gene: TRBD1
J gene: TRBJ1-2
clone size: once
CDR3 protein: CASSPGTGVNYGYTF
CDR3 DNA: TGTGCCAGCAGCCCAGGGACAGGAGTTAACTATGGCTACACCTTC

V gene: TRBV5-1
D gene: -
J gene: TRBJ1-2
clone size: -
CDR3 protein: CASSRRTDGYTF
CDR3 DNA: TGCGCCAGCAGCCGTCGGACAGATGGCTACACCTTC

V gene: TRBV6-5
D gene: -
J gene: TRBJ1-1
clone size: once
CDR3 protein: CASTSGMNTEAFF
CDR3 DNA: TGTGCCAGCACCTCTGGGATGAACACTGAAGCTTTCTTT

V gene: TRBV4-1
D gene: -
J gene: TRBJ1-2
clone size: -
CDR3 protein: CASSQAGASGYTF
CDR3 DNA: TGCGCCAGCAGCCAAGCGGGGGCCTCTGGCTACACCTTC

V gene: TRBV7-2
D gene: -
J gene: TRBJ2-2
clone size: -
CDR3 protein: CASSRLPGRMTSGELFF
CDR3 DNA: TGTGCCAGCAGCCGGCTTCCGGGACGGATGACGTCCGGGGAGCTGTTTTTT

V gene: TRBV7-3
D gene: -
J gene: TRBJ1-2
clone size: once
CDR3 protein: CASSSGGGDGYTF
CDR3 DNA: TGTGCCAGCAGCTCCGGAGGAGGGGATGGCTACACCTTC

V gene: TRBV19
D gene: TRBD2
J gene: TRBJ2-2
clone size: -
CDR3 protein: CASSPGTTNTGELFF
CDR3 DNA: TGTGCCAGTAGTCCCGGGACTACTAACACCGGGGAGCTGTTTTTT

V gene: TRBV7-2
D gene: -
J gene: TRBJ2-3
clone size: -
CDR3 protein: CASSLRIRTGTGVYF
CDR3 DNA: TGTGCCAGCAGCTTAAGGATCCGCACCGGGACGGGAGTGTATTTT

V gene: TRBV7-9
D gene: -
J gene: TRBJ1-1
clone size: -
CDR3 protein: CASSLSEARAFF
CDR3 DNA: TGTGCCAGCAGCTTATCGGAGGCGCGAGCTTTCTTT

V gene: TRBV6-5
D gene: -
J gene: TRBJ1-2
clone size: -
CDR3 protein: CASRETERYGYTF
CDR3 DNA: TGTGCCAGCAGGGAGACGGAACGCTATGGCTACACCTTC

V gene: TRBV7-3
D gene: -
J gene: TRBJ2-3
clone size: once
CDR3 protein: CASSLSTSSDTQYF
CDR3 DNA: TGTGCCAGCAGCTTAAGCACTAGTTCAGATACGCAGTATTTT

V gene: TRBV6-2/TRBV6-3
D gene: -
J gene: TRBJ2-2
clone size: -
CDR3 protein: CASSYHAGELFF
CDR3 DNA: TGTGCCAGCAGTTACCACGCCGGGGAGCTGTTTTTT